This TCR beta chain derives from a study of cytomegalovirus exposure and HLA in healthy donors. Study-level points and caveats: TCR beta V- and J-gene trimming, according to a later analysis, was linked to a missense DCLRE1C variant. Among the CMV-associated chains, a few were confirmed in vitro as specific for CMV antigens. Indistinguishable V segments such as TRBV6-2 and TRBV6-3 were excluded.

13 Jbeta primers and 60 Vbeta primers were used for the PCR. Libraries were prepared by immunoSEQ multiplex PCR; TCRdb keeps only in-frame clonotypes and omits some of them. The sample yields about 41,000 clones, roughly 80% seen once. CDR3 length: 11 residues. The V and J ends lost 5 bases and 10 bases, in that order; junction bases with no gene match: 6. The germline V gene encodes CDR1 DFQATT and CDR2 SNEGSKA (reference sequence). Remarks on this clone: What it recognizes is unknown.

Material for sequencing was PBMCs. This TCR was recovered from a middle-aged man in good health and CMV-seronegative. The chain combines TRBV20-1 with TRBJ1-1, with TRBD1 identical over 8 bases. CDR3 sequence: CSAVQGDGAFF. In DNA form, the CDR3 reads TGCAGTGCTGTACAGGGGGACGGAGCTTTCTTT.